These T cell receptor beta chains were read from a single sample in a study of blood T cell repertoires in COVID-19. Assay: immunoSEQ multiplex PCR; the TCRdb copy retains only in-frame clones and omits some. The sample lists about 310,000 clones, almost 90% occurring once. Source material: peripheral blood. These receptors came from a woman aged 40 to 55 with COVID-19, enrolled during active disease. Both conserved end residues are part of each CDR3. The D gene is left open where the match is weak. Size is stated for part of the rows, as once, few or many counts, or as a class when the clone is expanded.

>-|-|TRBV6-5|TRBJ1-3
CATQLREGSGNTIYF
TGTGCCACCCAGTTACGAGAGGGTTCTGGAAACACCATATATTTT
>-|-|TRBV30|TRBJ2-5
CAWSRNRTRSTEGTQYF
TGTGCCTGGAGTAGAAACAGGACCAGAAGCACCGAAGGGACCCAGTACTTC
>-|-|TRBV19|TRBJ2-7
CASSTRRRVVNEQYF
TGTGCCAGTAGTACACGACGCAGGGTTGTCAACGAGCAGTACTTC
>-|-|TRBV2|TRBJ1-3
CASNGQYSGNTIYF
TGTGCCAGCAATGGGCAATACTCTGGAAACACCATATATTTT
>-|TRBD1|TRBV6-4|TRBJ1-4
CASSDGTGSGEKLFF
TGTGCCAGCAGTGACGGGACAGGCTCGGGCGAAAAACTGTTTTTT
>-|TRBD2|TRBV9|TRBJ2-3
CASSAGLAGVLNEDTQYF
TGTGCCAGCAGCGCGGGACTAGCGGGAGTGCTGAATGAGGATACGCAGTATTTT
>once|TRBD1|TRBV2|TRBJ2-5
CASSGQGQETQYF
TGTGCCAGCAGTGGACAGGGGCAAGAGACCCAGTACTTC
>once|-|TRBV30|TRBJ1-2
CAWSGTNYGYTF
TGTGCCTGGAGCGGGACAAACTATGGCTACACCTTC
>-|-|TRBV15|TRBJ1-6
CATHDSYNSPLHF
TGTGCCACCCACGACAGTTATAATTCACCCCTCCACTTT
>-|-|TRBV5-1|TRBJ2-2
CAARRGLAAGELFF
TGCGCCGCCCGGCGGGGGCTGGCTGCCGGGGAGCTGTTTTTT
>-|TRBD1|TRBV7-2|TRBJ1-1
CASSFLDRGDYTEAFF
TGTGCCAGCAGCTTCCTCGACAGGGGGGACTACACTGAAGCTTTCTTT
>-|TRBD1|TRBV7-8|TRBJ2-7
CASSLGQRTYEQYF
TGTGCCAGCAGCCTGGGACAGAGAACCTACGAGCAGTACTTC
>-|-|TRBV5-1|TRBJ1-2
CASSLSGNLEGYTF
TGCGCCAGCAGCTTGTCGGGTAATCTTGAAGGCTACACCTTC
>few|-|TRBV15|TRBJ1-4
CATSGWDITTNEKLFF
TGTGCCACCAGCGGCTGGGACATCACAACTAATGAAAAACTGTTTTTT
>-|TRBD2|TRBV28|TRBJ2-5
CASSFRLANLNREETQYF
TGTGCCAGCAGTTTCCGACTAGCGAACCTCAATAGAGAAGAGACCCAGTACTTC
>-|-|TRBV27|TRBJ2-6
CASVSARSSGANVLTF
TGTGCCAGCGTCTCGGCTAGAAGCTCTGGGGCCAACGTCCTGACTTTC
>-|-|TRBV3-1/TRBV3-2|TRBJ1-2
CASSQGGDNWNYGYTF
TGTGCCAGCAGCCAAGGTGGCGACAACTGGAACTATGGCTACACCTTC
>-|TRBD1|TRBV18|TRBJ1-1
CASSPEGATEAFF
TGTGCCAGCTCACCGGAGGGGGCGACTGAAGCTTTCTTT
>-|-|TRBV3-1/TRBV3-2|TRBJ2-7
CASSQAQVGQYEQYF
TGTGCCAGCAGCCAAGCCCAGGTTGGCCAGTACGAGCAGTACTTC
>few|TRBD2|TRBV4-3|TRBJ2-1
CASSQRLADNNEQFF
TGCGCCAGCAGTCAAAGACTAGCGGATAACAATGAGCAGTTCTTC
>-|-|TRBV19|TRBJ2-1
CASRLQPAGPRDEQFF
TGTGCCAGTAGACTCCAACCGGCGGGACCGAGGGATGAGCAGTTCTTC
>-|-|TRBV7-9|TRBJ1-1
CASSLMGGELEAFF
TGTGCCAGCAGCTTAATGGGTGGGGAGCTTGAAGCTTTCTTT
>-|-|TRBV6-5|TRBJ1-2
CASSYLDNANYGYTF
TGTGCCAGCAGTTACTTGGACAACGCTAACTATGGCTACACCTTC
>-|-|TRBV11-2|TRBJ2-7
CASSLDHSYEQYF
TGTGCCAGCAGCTTAGACCACTCCTACGAGCAGTACTTC
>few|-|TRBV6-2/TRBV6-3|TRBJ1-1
CASSYADGTEAFF
TGTGCCAGCAGTTACGCCGACGGGACTGAAGCTTTCTTT
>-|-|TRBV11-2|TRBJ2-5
CASSASIGGYQETQYF
TGTGCCAGCAGCGCGTCCATAGGCGGGTACCAAGAGACCCAGTACTTC
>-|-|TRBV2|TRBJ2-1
CASSEERGKQFF
TGTGCCAGCAGTGAAGAAAGGGGTAAGCAGTTCTTC